What follows describes a single TCR beta chain. No antigen is known for it. The data originate from a study of response to subunit inactivated influenza vaccine. Study-wide results and caveats: The authors proposed limited new T cell recruitment per seasonal influenza vaccination.

The CDR3 has 14 residues. CDR1 DFQATT and CDR2 SNEGSKA come from the germline V gene (reference sequence). J gave up 8 bases and V 0 bases, and 6 bases lay outside the gene matches. MiXCR, run by TCRdb on the RT-PCR reads, gives a single entry per CDR3 protein. The sample includes around 200,000 distinct CDR3 sequences, about 9% of them seen just once. Sequenced material: non-naive T cells sorted from PBMCs, taken on the day of vaccination. The source of this sequence is a middle-aged man who received an inactivated influenza vaccine. The chain carries TRBV20-1 and TRBJ1-4, with 7 bases that match TRBD1. CDR3 sequence: CSARDDRVNEKLFF. Written as DNA, the CDR3 is TGCAGTGCTAGAGACGACAGGGTTAACGAAAAACTGTTTTTT.